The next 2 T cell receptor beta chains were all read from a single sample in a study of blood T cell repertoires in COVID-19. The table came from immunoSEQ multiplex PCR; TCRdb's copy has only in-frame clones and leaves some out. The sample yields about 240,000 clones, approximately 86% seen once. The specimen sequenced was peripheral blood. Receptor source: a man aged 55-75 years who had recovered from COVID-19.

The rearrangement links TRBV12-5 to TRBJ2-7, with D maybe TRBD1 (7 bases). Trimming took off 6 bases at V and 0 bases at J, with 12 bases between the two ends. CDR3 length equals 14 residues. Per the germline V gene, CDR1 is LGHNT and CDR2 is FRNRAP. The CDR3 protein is CASGQGGFSYEQYF. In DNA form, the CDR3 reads TGTGCTAGTGGCCAGGGGGGATTCTCCTACGAGCAGTACTTC.

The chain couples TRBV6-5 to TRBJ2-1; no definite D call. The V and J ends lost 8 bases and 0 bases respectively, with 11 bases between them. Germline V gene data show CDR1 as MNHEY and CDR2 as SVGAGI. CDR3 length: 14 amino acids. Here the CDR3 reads CASPPLRSYNEQFF. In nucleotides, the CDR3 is TGTGCCAGCCCGCCACTCCGCTCCTACAATGAGCAGTTCTTC.